The present T cell receptor (beta chain) was sequenced within a study of blood T cell repertoires in COVID-19. Background on the study: Material from acute and convalescent COVID-19 was sourced from the United States, Italy and Spain. Nucleic acid was either cDNA or gDNA, and it came from T cells, B-cell-depleted T cells, or PBMCs.

Original processing notes: Amplification of reference gene primers was used by the study to estimate nucleated cell counts. TCRdb keeps only in-frame clones here, not all; method: immunoSEQ multiplex PCR. The V and J calls and clone size come from that table; D and trimming were worked out from the DNA. The sample has about 140,000 clones, about 74% seen once. This CDR3 comprises 15 residues. Unmatched junction bases numbered 7, after V lost 7 bases and J lost 2 bases. Germline lookup yields CDR1 SNHLY and CDR2 FYNNEI. The chain couples TRBV2 to TRBJ2-2, with TRBD1 identical over 7 bases. Sample: peripheral blood. The receptor was isolated from a man aged 50-59 years with acute or convalescent COVID-19. Written as DNA, the CDR3 is TGTGCCAGCACCATAGACAGGGTAAACACCGGGGAGCTGTTTTTT. Translated: CASTIDRVNTGELFF.